These T cell receptor beta chains were read from a single sample in a study of control samples from healthy donors and cancer patients. Generated by immunoSEQ multiplex PCR, the TCRdb table keeps only in-frame clones and is missing some. The profile covers about 79,000 clones, with over 85% appearing a single time and over 1% taken by the ten largest. Source material: PBMCs. The receptors here all came from a woman aged 35 to 49 with lung cancer. Each CDR3 is given with its conserved first and last residue.

v_gene	CDR3aa
TRBV6-5	CASSRQGAVGQPQHF
TRBV11-2	CASSLDRDYSPLHF
TRBV1	CTSSQGWLAFTGELFF
TRBV3-1/TRBV3-2	CASSPTRAGNTIYF
TRBV18	CASSPPRTALANTEAFF
TRBV27	CASRKGDRPNQPQHF
TRBV19	CASSIGTSPGELFF
TRBV6-6	CASSYGEGLLDGYTF
TRBV7-9	CASSLLPQETQYF
TRBV12-3/TRBV12-4	CASSSGGTDTQYF
TRBV11-3	CASSFSFITDTQYF
TRBV6-4	CASSPTDSYNEQFF
TRBV19	CASSIEAGVWGTEAFF
TRBV9	CASSVATGGDEQFF
TRBV19	CASSISYGGDQPQHF
TRBV19	CASSSGTANTEAFF
TRBV5-4	CASSAGTSGGYNEQFF
TRBV7-2	CASRKGNYEQYF
TRBV30	CAWSPGGGILYEQYF
TRBV7-9	CASSNNSGMNEQFF
TRBV7-2	CASSYNGGKETQYF
TRBV11-2	CASSQGGAAYEQYF
TRBV28	CATYSGYGYTF
TRBV7-2	CASSSTQQVFNYGYTF
TRBV29-1	CSDLDRAGTF
TRBV5-1	CASSLSGDSSYEQYF
TRBV19	CATQDRQGFSGANVLTF
TRBV6-5	CASSYLHWIDNEQYF
TRBV9	CASSVRAQGAGRNTEAFF
TRBV7-9	CASRIASLDTGELFF
TRBV27	CASSHLAGEETQYF
TRBV5-5	CASSFKQGNTDTQYF
TRBV4-1	CASSSGITNEKLFF
TRBV5-1	CASSHGGGASKYEQYF
TRBV9	CASSPLERGGYTQYF
TRBV2	CAGGTREAYNEQFF
TRBV19	CASSISSLNEQFF
TRBV30	CAWSPQGIGELFF
TRBV5-1	CASSDRAGGTHF
TRBV3-1/TRBV3-2	CASSQEGADTQYF
TRBV18	CASSEGQGERYTF
TRBV7-9	CASSFPEINQPQHF
TRBV28	CASSSIQGLATEAFF
TRBV27	CASSSFFGAGQGGEKLFF
TRBV7-2	CASSPQRPASTDTQYF
TRBV24-1	CATSDLGLDTQYF
TRBV9	CASSVLEGTEAFF
TRBV6-4	CASSRTRRYGAKNIQYF
TRBV3-1/TRBV3-2	CASSPDSSGNTIYF